This T cell receptor beta chain was sequenced during a study of T cells after yellow fever vaccination. Study observations and caveats: Once the booster was given, most primary-vaccination clones reappeared, at over 95% for CD4 and more than 85% for CD8. Though it reached lower strength, the secondary response hit its peak faster, day 5 versus 15.

With 5 bases removed from V and 0 bases from J, the gap between germline ends came to 8 bases. Germline loops: CDR1 DFQATT, CDR2 SNEGSKA (reference sequence). CDR3 length equals 14 residues. Universal primer sites and UMIs were introduced during 5'RACE template-switching synthesis of TCR cDNA. One entry per CDR3 protein, called by TCRdb with MiXCR from the 5' RACE reads. Of under 300,000 distinct CDR3 sequences in the sample, around 7% were seen once. Many counts were recorded for this clonotype. Its antigen is as yet unknown. V is TRBV20-1 and J is TRBJ2-6; D not resolved. Here the sequenced sample was CD4+ T cells sorted from PBMCs, taken 15 days after the yellow fever booster vaccination. The sequence derives from a man aged 30-40 years who received the YFV17D yellow fever vaccine. CDR3 loop: CSAFGPSGANVLTF. Here the CDR3 DNA reads TGCAGTGCTTTCGGGCCCTCTGGGGCCAACGTCCTGACTTTC.